This T cell receptor beta chain stems from a study of blood T cell repertoires in COVID-19. The CDR3 contains 15 residues. With 7 bases clipped from V and 2 bases from J, the junction kept 7 bases outside the gene matches. The germline V gene encodes CDR1 LNHDA and CDR2 SQIVND (reference sequence). Produced via immunoSEQ multiplex PCR; TCRdb's table is partial and in-frame only. Of tens of thousands of clones listed, around 84% are singletons. The V call is TRBV19, the J call TRBJ2-1; 8 positions agree with TRBD2. The receptor's source is a man aged 45-65 years with acute or convalescent COVID-19. Sequencing was carried out using peripheral blood. The CDR3 nucleotides are TGTGCCAGTAACTCGGGACTAGGGGCCTACAATGAGCAGTTCTTC. It is translated as CASNSGLGAYNEQFF.